Presented here are 28 T cell receptor beta chains from one specimen sequenced in a study of T cells in women clearing cervical HPV infection. Libraries were prepared by immunoSEQ multiplex PCR; TCRdb keeps only in-frame clonotypes and omits some of them. The sample includes over 30,000 clones. Input material: blood buffy coat. Receptors originate from a woman aged 18-70 years with a cervical HPV16 infection that either progressed to CIN3+ or cleared (not recorded which).

CDR3 sequence: CASSVGPHFNSPLHF. CDR3 bases read: TGTGCCAGCAGTGTGGGGCCCCACTTTAATTCACCC. V and J are TRBV2 and TRBJ1-6; D perhaps matches TRBD1 (5 bases). The read ends 3 residues shy of where the CDR3 ends; the end is completed using the germline J gene. This CDR3 contains 15 residues. Trimming removed 4 bases at V and 6 bases at J, with 13 bases between. Germline loops: CDR1 SNHLY, CDR2 FYNNEI.

Concerning this clone: The CDR3 end is not reached by the read, which stops 3 residues before it; the germline J gene fills it in. The chain couples TRBV5-6 to TRBJ2-3; 8 bases are shared with TRBD1. The CDR3 is 15 residues long. Germline CDR1 SGHDT, CDR2 YYEEEE. J gave up 1 base and V 2 bases, and 3 bases lay outside the gene matches. The DNA read from the CDR3 is TGTGCCAGCAGCTTACCGGGACAGGGCACAGATACG. It translates to CASSLPGQGTDT. From start to end, the CDR3 is CASSLPGQGTDTQYF. The variable domain in full, with the rest retrieved from reference TRBV5-6 and TRBJ2-3, is DAGVTQSPTHLIKTRGQQVTLRCSPKSGHDTVSWYQQALGQGPQFIFQYYEEEERQRGNFPDRFSGHQFPNYSSELNVNALLLGDSALYLCASSLPGQGTDTQYFGPGTRLTVL.

A word on this clone: The read ends 3 residues early relative to the CDR3; the germline J gene fills the gap. The chain links TRBV7-9 to TRBJ1-1; tentative D call: TRBD1 (6 bases). This CDR3 is built from 15 residues. In germline, CDR1 is SEHNR, CDR2 FQNEAQ (reference sequence). V lost 0 bases to trimming and J lost 0 bases, with 8 bases between them. The DNA read from the CDR3 is TGTGCCAGCAGCTTAGCAACAGGGATGAACACTGAA. Its translation: CASSLATGMNTE. From start to end, the CDR3 is CASSLATGMNTEAFF.

The part of the CDR3 DNA that was read is TGCGCCAGCAGCCCGGACAGGCTCACTGAA. It codes for CASSPDRLTE. The full-length CDR3 reads as CASSPDRLTEAFF. This rearrangement joins TRBV5-1 to TRBJ1-1; 7 positions match TRBD1. The observed sequence ends 3 residues before the CDR3 terminus, with the missing tail filled in from the germline J gene. The junction had 4 bases not matched to a gene; V was cut back by 4 bases and J by 4 bases. Germline lookup yields CDR1 SGHRS and CDR2 YFSETQ. The CDR3 consists of 13 residues. The full variable domain, in which reference TRBV5-1 and TRBJ1-1 provide the parts outside the CDR3, is KAGVTQTPRYLIKTRGQQVTLSCSPISGHRSVSWYQQTPGQGLQFLFEYFSETQRNKGNFPGRFSGRQFSNSRSEMNVSTLELGDSALYLCASSPDRLTEAFFGQGTRLTVV.

Details on this clone: The read terminates 3 residues before the CDR3 end, so the remaining end is supplied by the germline J gene. The rearrangement links TRBV7-8 to TRBJ1-6; D remains ambiguous. The CDR3 is made up of 13 amino acids. Germline lookup yields CDR1 SGHVS and CDR2 FQNEAQ. V lost 2 bases and J 5 bases, leaving 4 bases between the germline ends. The CDR3 sequence: CASSLLDNSPLHF. Incomplete CDR3 DNA: TGTGCCAGCAGCTTATTAGATAATTCACCC.

Note on this clone: The missing CDR3 end, 3 residues past where the read stops, is filled in from the germline J gene. J is TRBJ2-7 and V is TRBV5-5; TRBD1 aligns across 7 bases. The CDR3 runs 14 residues. Per germline, CDR1 SGHKS and CDR2 YYEKEE (reference sequence). With V trimmed by 4 bases and J by 3 bases, 7 bases remained unmatched. Incomplete CDR3 DNA: TGTGCCAGCAGCCTGTCTGGGACAGTCTACGAG. This encodes CASSLSGTVYE. The entire CDR3 sequence reads CASSLSGTVYEQYF.

As concerns this clone: The CDR3 goes on 3 residues after the read ends, and that part is filled in from the germline J gene. This sequence joins TRBV20-1 and TRBJ1-5; 9 nucleotides align to TRBD1. Trimming took 4 bases from V and 5 from J; bases not matched to a gene: 9. There are 15 residues in the CDR3. CDR1 and CDR2 (germline): DFQATT, SNEGSKA (reference sequence). The CDR3 bases that were read are TGCAGTGCTATATCCGGGACAGGGATTTATCAGCCC. Translating gives CSAISGTGIYQP. From start to end, the CDR3 is CSAISGTGIYQPQHF.

Points on this clone: The CDR3 extends 3 residues past the end of the read, so its final part is completed from the germline J gene. The chain uses TRBV20-1 and TRBJ1-2, with a weak D call TRBD1 (6 bases). The V gene lost 6 bases and the J gene lost 2 bases, with 10 bases spanning the gap. The CDR3 has 12 amino acids. CDR1 DFQATT and CDR2 SNEGSKA come from the germline V gene (reference sequence). The part of the CDR3 DNA that was read is TGCAGTGCCGTACAGGGAAACTATGGC. This encodes CSAVQGNYG. The entire CDR3 reads CSAVQGNYGYTF.

Comments on this clone: Read sequence stops 3 residues before the CDR3 end, and the germline J gene provides the missing end. The rearrangement joins TRBV19 to TRBJ1-1, with TRBD1 identical over 9 bases. The CDR3 runs 14 residues. Germline V CDR1 and CDR2: LNHDA, SQIVND (reference sequence). V was clipped by 7 bases and J by 4 bases; unmatched bases: 7. This CDR3 is CASTRQGGSTEAFF. The CDR3 DNA, read in part, is TGTGCCAGTACCAGACAGGGGGGCAGCACTGAA. The entire variable domain, with the rest obtained from reference TRBV19 and TRBJ1-1, is as follows: DGGITQSPKYLFRKEGQNVTLSCEQNLNHDAMYWYRQDPGQGLRLIYYSQIVNDFQKGDIAEGYSVSREKKESFPLTVTSAQKNPTAFYLCASTRQGGSTEAFFGQGTRLTVV.

Worth noting for this clone: The observed sequence ends 3 residues before the CDR3 terminus, with the missing tail filled in from the germline J gene. The rearrangement uses TRBV20-1 and TRBJ1-2, with D unresolved. V gave up 0 bases and J gave up 2 bases, with 13 bases separating them. From germline, CDR1 is DFQATT and CDR2 SNEGSKA (reference sequence). The CDR3 length is 15 residues. CDR3 residues: CSARDPLQVNYGYTF. The covered CDR3 bases are TGCAGTGCTAGAGATCCTTTGCAGGTGAACTATGGC.

Note on this clone: The read stops 3 residues short of the end of the CDR3; the missing end is completed from the germline J gene. V and J are TRBV19 and TRBJ1-2, with no clear D. V was trimmed by 3 bases and J by 4 bases, leaving 12 bases between them. This CDR3 is built from 14 residues. Germline loops: CDR1 LNHDA, CDR2 SQIVND (reference sequence). The sequenced CDR3 bases are TGTGCCAGTAGTATCGAATATACGGGCTATGGC. It is translated as CASSIEYTGYG. The complete CDR3 reads CASSIEYTGYGYTF. Based on the CDR3 plus reference TRBV19 and TRBJ1-2, the full variable domain is DGGITQSPKYLFRKEGQNVTLSCEQNLNHDAMYWYRQDPGQGLRLIYYSQIVNDFQKGDIAEGYSVSREKKESFPLTVTSAQKNPTAFYLCASSIEYTGYGYTFGSGTRLTVV.

In the case of this clone: The read comes to an end 3 residues before the CDR3 does, leaving the germline J gene to fill in the end. The V and J genes are TRBV5-1 and TRBJ2-1, with a possible D match to TRBD1 (5 bases). CDR1 and CDR2 (germline): SGHRS, YFSETQ. Trimming shortened V by 1 base and J by 0 bases, and 11 bases separated the two germline ends. The CDR3 covers 16 residues. Partial CDR3 DNA: TGCGCCAGCAGCTTGCCGACAGAATACTCCTACAATGAG. Encoded protein: CASSLPTEYSYNE. In full, the CDR3 is CASSLPTEYSYNEQFF.

As for this clone: With the read ending 3 residues before the CDR3 end, the germline J gene is used to fill in that end. This chain links TRBV29-1 with TRBJ1-5; D possibly corresponds to TRBD1 (6 bases). CDR1 is SQVTM and CDR2 is ANQGSEA in the germline V gene. V shed 7 bases and J shed 7 bases, with 20 bases lying between them. The CDR3 length is 14 residues. The CDR3 loop is CSAATGTDIQPQHF. The part of the CDR3 DNA that was read is TGCAGCGCTGCGACAGGCACGGATATCCAGCCC.

To note about this clone: The read ends 3 residues early relative to the CDR3; the germline J gene fills the gap. The chain recombines TRBV29-1 with TRBJ2-1, with 8 bases matching TRBD2. The CDR3 has 14 residues. V shed 6 bases, J shed 6 bases, and the junction held 10 bases outside the gene matches. Germline-derived CDR1 and CDR2 are SQVTM and ANQGSEA. The sequenced part of the CDR3 DNA is TGCAGCGTCGGGGGGGCCTTACAGGGCAATGAG. It translates to CSVGGALQGNE. The complete CDR3 protein is CSVGGALQGNEQFF.

Comments on this clone: The read gets to within 3 residues of the CDR3 end, and the germline J gene fills in the rest. The chain has TRBV9 and TRBJ2-1; D remains unclear. Germline CDR1 is SGDLS and CDR2 is YYNGEE. V was trimmed by 0 bases and J by 0 bases, leaving 10 bases between them. The CDR3 runs 16 residues. This CDR3 reads CASSVVARSSYNEQFF. The CDR3 DNA, read in part, is TGTGCCAGCAGCGTAGTTGCCCGCAGCTCCTACAATGAG.

CDR3 bases read: TGTGCCAGCAGGGACACCGGGACAGGACGAAACACC. Translation gives CASRDTGTGRNT. In full, the CDR3 reads CASRDTGTGRNTIYF. J is TRBJ1-3 and V is TRBV2; 8 bases are shared with TRBD1. Coverage ceases 3 residues before the CDR3 finishes, and the germline J gene fills in the end. The CDR3 covers 15 residues. Germline V gene data show CDR1 as SNHLY and CDR2 as FYNNEI. The V segment lost 6 bases and the J segment 5 bases; nucleotides outside the gene matches: 9.

Concerning this clone: The read is 3 residues too short to cover the CDR3 end, so that end is filled in from the germline J gene. The rearrangement joins TRBV4-1 to TRBJ2-5, with D maybe TRBD2 (5 bases). V was clipped by 4 bases and J by 2 bases, with 17 bases between them. Germline V gives CDR1 MGHRA, CDR2 YSYEKL. The CDR3 is made up of 16 amino acids. The covered CDR3 bases are TGCGCCAGCAGCCCCGAACTAGGAAGTGCACAAGAGACC. Translated: CASSPELGSAQET. The CDR3, in full, reads CASSPELGSAQETQYF.

In regard to this clone: Read sequence stops 3 residues before the CDR3 end, and the germline J gene provides the missing end. The V call is TRBV10-3, the J call TRBJ1-4, with 7 positions matching TRBD1. V shed 2 bases, J shed 3 bases, and the junction held 3 bases outside the gene matches. Per germline, CDR1 ENHRY and CDR2 SYGVKD. The CDR3 covers 15 residues. The CDR3 DNA, read in part, is TGTGCCATCAGTGAGAATCAGGGGGCTAATGAAAAA. This translates into CAISENQGANEK. The whole CDR3 is CAISENQGANEKLFF.

Worth noting for this clone: The read halts 3 residues ahead of the CDR3 end, with the missing end drawn from the germline J gene. The chain uses TRBV6-1 and TRBJ1-5; TRBD1 matches at 10 bases. There are 17 residues in the CDR3. Germline V CDR1 and CDR2: MNHNS, SASEGT. Trimming took 6 bases from V and 5 from J; bases not matched to a gene: 13. The part of the CDR3 DNA that was read is TGTGCCAGCAGAGAATATTGGACAGGGGGAGACGATCAGCCC. This codes for CASREYWTGGDDQP. The CDR3 in its entirety is CASREYWTGGDDQPQHF.

Worth noting for this clone: Coverage ceases 3 residues before the CDR3 finishes, and the germline J gene fills in the end. V gene TRBV10-1 combines with J gene TRBJ2-3; no clear D. The CDR3 covers 15 residues. V lost 2 bases, J lost 0 bases, and 9 bases lay in between. The V gene's germline CDR1 is WNHNN and CDR2 SYGVQD (reference sequence). The sequenced part of the CDR3 DNA is TGCGCCAGCAGTGAGGGGCTAAGTAGCACAGATACG. This gives the protein CASSEGLSSTDT. The CDR3 in its entirety is CASSEGLSSTDTQYF.

To note about this clone: The sequenced fragment ends 3 residues before the CDR3 boundary, so the rest is inferred from the germline J gene. The chain recombines TRBV14 with TRBJ2-5; D is possibly TRBD1 (6 bases). Germline-derived CDR1 and CDR2 are SGHDN and FVKESK. V was cut by 5 bases and J by 5 bases, with 9 bases left in between. CDR3 length equals 12 residues. The part of the CDR3 DNA that was read is TGTGCCAGCAGCTTTGACAGGGAGACC. Amino acid sequence: CASSFDRET. The complete CDR3 reads CASSFDRETQYF.

Worth noting for this clone: Sequencing ends 3 residues short of the CDR3 end; the germline J gene provides the rest. V gene TRBV11-2 combines with J gene TRBJ2-2, with 7 bases that match TRBD1. There are 15 residues in the CDR3. Trimming took 3 bases from V and 2 from J; bases not matched to a gene: 3. Germline V gives CDR1 SGHAT, CDR2 FQNNGV. The CDR3 sequence is CASSFGTVNTGELFF. The part of the CDR3 DNA that was read is TGTGCCAGCAGCTTTGGGACAGTTAACACCGGGGAG.

Note on this clone: The read stops 3 residues short of the end of the CDR3; the missing end is completed from the germline J gene. This sequence joins TRBV19 and TRBJ2-2; TRBD1 aligns across 8 bases. J lost 0 bases, V lost 3 bases, and 6 bases had no gene match. The CDR3 runs to 17 residues. The germline gives CDR1 LNHDA, CDR2 SQIVND (reference sequence). The CDR3 loop reads CASSIGIQGANTGELFF. CDR3 DNA, as far as it was read: TGTGCCAGTAGTATTGGAATACAGGGGGCGAACACCGGGGAG.

Turning to this clone: The CDR3 is cut off 3 residues early in the read; its end comes from the germline J gene. V usage is TRBV19 and J usage is TRBJ1-2, with TRBD1 matching over 7 bases. This CDR3 contains 15 residues. In germline, CDR1 is LNHDA, CDR2 SQIVND (reference sequence). CDR3 amino acids: CASSMRQGGKEGYTF. The DNA read from the CDR3 is TGTGCCAGTAGTATGAGACAGGGTGGAAAAGAAGGC.

To note about this clone: The read comes to an end 3 residues before the CDR3 does, leaving the germline J gene to fill in the end. This chain joins TRBV7-2 and TRBJ2-1, with 9 bases matching TRBD1. V was pared by 6 bases and J by 2 bases, with 5 bases of the junction left unmatched. The CDR3 extends over 15 amino acids. Germline CDR1 is SGHTA and CDR2 is FQGNSA. The covered CDR3 bases are TGTGCCAGCAGTCCGGGACAGGGCACCTACAATGAG. Translated, it gives CASSPGQGTYNE. The full CDR3 sequence reads CASSPGQGTYNEQFF.

Worth noting for this clone: With the read ending 3 residues before the CDR3 end, the germline J gene is used to fill in that end. The rearrangement links TRBV5-1 to TRBJ2-5, with D tentatively TRBD1 (5 bases). V lost 1 base and J 2 bases, leaving 12 bases between the germline ends. Germline V gene data show CDR1 as SGHRS and CDR2 as YFSETQ. The CDR3 is 15 amino acids. Partial CDR3 DNA: TGCGCCAGCAGCTTGCTTCCAGGGTCTCAAGAGACC. Protein sequence: CASSLLPGSQET. The full CDR3 protein is CASSLLPGSQETQYF. Using reference TRBV5-1 and TRBJ2-5 for the parts outside the CDR3, the full variable domain is KAGVTQTPRYLIKTRGQQVTLSCSPISGHRSVSWYQQTPGQGLQFLFEYFSETQRNKGNFPGRFSGRQFSNSRSEMNVSTLELGDSALYLCASSLLPGSQETQYFGPGTRLLVL.

As for this clone: Read coverage stops 3 residues before the CDR3 terminus; the germline J gene supplies the remainder. The chain joins TRBV19 to TRBJ2-7; 7 bases are shared with TRBD1. Trimming removed 5 bases from V and 5 bases from J; junction bases left unmatched: 6. Germline V gives CDR1 LNHDA, CDR2 SQIVND (reference sequence). The CDR3 is 13 residues long. CDR3 DNA, as far as it was read: TGTGCCAGTAGTTCGCTTACAGGGGACGAG. Translated: CASSSLTGDE. The whole CDR3 protein reads CASSSLTGDEQYF.

About this clone itself: The missing CDR3 end, 3 residues past where the read stops, is filled in from the germline J gene. This chain joins TRBV7-9 and TRBJ1-4; 8 positions agree with TRBD1. Germline lookup yields CDR1 SEHNR and CDR2 FQNEAQ (reference sequence). This CDR3 has 15 amino acids. The V gene end was trimmed by 1 base and the J gene end by 8 bases; junction bases not matched to a gene: 6. The CDR3 DNA, read in part, is TGTGCCAGCAGCTTAGGGACAGGGATTGTCGAAAAA. Its translation is CASSLGTGIVEK. The CDR3 in full is CASSLGTGIVEKLFF. Full variable domain (remainder filled in from reference TRBV7-9 and TRBJ1-4): DTGVSQNPRHKITKRGQNVTFRCDPISEHNRLYWYRQTLGQGPEFLTYFQNEAQLEKSRLLSDRFSAERPKGSFSTLEIQRTEQGDSAMYLCASSLGTGIVEKLFFGSGTQLSVL.